The following is a TCR beta chain sequence with its context. Its antigen is unidentified. These data are taken from a study of T cell responses to AZD1222 COVID-19 vaccine. General observations from the study: Just a handful of AZD1222 recipients were seropositive at baseline. Mostly white British, mostly female donors; authors suggested clonal diversity may be underestimated. Repertoire collection took place solely once the T cell response had peaked. Among vaccine-associated CD4 TCRs, coverage spanned spike, with dominance at 160-218 and 743-854.

Sequenced by immunoSEQ multiplex PCR; TCRdb stores in-frame clones only, minus some. Among over 100,000 clones listed, roughly 89% were seen once. The CDR3 runs to 13 residues. Germline CDR1 is MNHEY and CDR2 is SMNVEV (reference sequence). The V and J ends lost 2 bases and 5 bases respectively, with 10 bases between them. The rearrangement links TRBV27 to TRBJ2-7; D is ambiguous. The source was peripheral blood, collected on day 0 of AZD1222 vaccination. The clonotype was recovered from an adult in good health. The DNA of the CDR3 is TGTGCCAGCAGTTTACTAGGGATCGACGAGCAGTACTTC. Amino acid sequence: CASSLLGIDEQYF.